The rows below give T cell receptor beta chains drawn from one sample of a study of T cells in Graves' hyperthyroidism and ophthalmopathy. From the multiplex PCR reads, TCRdb called clonotypes with MiXCR, one entry per CDR3 protein. The top ten clones hold approximately 30% of a sample with 300,000 to 450,000 distinct CDR3 sequences, around a sixth of them seen once. Material for sequencing was blood. These receptors were collected from a woman aged 18-29 years with Graves' hyperthyroidism that later progressed to Graves' ophthalmopathy. The CDR3 runs from the conserved cysteine through the conserved F or W. A D gene is named only where the DNA matches it firmly. Clone size is shown for a subset of rows, as once, few, many or a class of expanded clone.

many TRBJ1-5 TRBV6-1 . CASSGKVEGNQPQHF TGTGCCAGCAGTGGTAAGGTGGAGGGCAATCAGCCCCAGCATTTT
. TRBJ2-7 TRBV27 . CASSLGGALYEQYF TGTGCCAGCAGTTTAGGGGGGGCTCTTTATGAGCAGTACTTC
few TRBJ2-3 TRBV20-1 . CSARAADTQYF TGCAGTGCTAGAGCGGCGGATACGCAGTATTTT
many TRBJ2-3 TRBV7-8 . CASSRPMGSLTDTQYF TGTGCCAGCAGCCGACCCATGGGTAGCTTAACAGATACGCAGTATTTT
many TRBJ1-1 TRBV28 . CASEWVRNTEAFF TGTGCCAGCGAGTGGGTCCGGAACACTGAAGCTTTCTTT
. TRBJ2-7 TRBV2 TRBD2 CASSQDGLAETYEQYF TGCGCCAGCAGCCAAGATGGACTAGCGGAGACCTACGAGCAGTACTTC
. TRBJ1-3 TRBV15 . CATSKMEVAGGRNTIYF TGTGCCACCAGCAAAATGGAGGTAGCAGGAGGACGAAACACCATATATTTT
few TRBJ2-3 TRBV20-1 . CSASFGGQDTQYF TGCAGTGCTAGCTTCGGGGGGCAGGATACGCAGTATTTT
. TRBJ2-1 TRBV2 . CASRATVSSYNEQFF TGTGCCAGCAGAGCGACGGTGAGCTCCTACAATGAGCAGTTCTTC
many TRBJ1-1 TRBV6-1 . CASSWDSNTEAFF TGTGCCAGCAGTTGGGATTCGAACACTGAAGCTTTCTTT
many TRBJ1-5 TRBV27 . CASSLLRGGNQPQHF TGTGCCAGCAGTTTATTGAGGGGCGGGAATCAGCCCCAGCATTTT
many TRBJ2-3 TRBV7-8 TRBD2 CASSPTSGSVDTQYF TGTGCCAGCAGCCCGACTAGCGGGAGTGTGGATACGCAGTATTTT
once TRBJ2-1 TRBV10-3 . CATSGGGGGEQFF TGTGCCACCAGTGGGGGGGGCGGGGGTGAGCAGTTCTTC
many TRBJ2-7 TRBV29-1 . CSVGTGNRYEQYF TGCAGCGTAGGGACTGGAAATAGGTACGAGCAGTACTTC
few TRBJ1-1 TRBV28 TRBD1 CASSGQAPRATEAFF TGTGCCAGCAGCGGACAGGCCCCTCGGGCGACTGAAGCTTTCTTT
few TRBJ2-5 TRBV5-4 TRBD2 CASRATSGRVQETQYF TGTGCCAGCAGAGCCACTAGCGGGAGGGTGCAAGAGACCCAGTACTTC
few TRBJ1-2 TRBV7-9 TRBD1 CASRPRQGEGYTF TGTGCCAGCAGACCAAGACAGGGAGAGGGCTACACCTTC
. TRBJ1-4 TRBV7-9 . CASSLAGADEKLFF TGTGCCAGCAGCTTAGCGGGGGCAGATGAAAAACTGTTTTTT
. TRBJ2-1 TRBV4-1 TRBD2 CASSQAAGGGYEQFF TGCGCCAGCAGCCAAGCGGCTGGGGGGGGATACGAGCAGTTCTTC
many TRBJ1-2 TRBV2 . CASSGDGYYGYTF TGTGCCAGCAGTGGGGACGGATACTATGGCTACACCTTC
many TRBJ1-5 TRBV30 . CAWSGTVNQPQHF TGTGCCTGGAGTGGGACAGTCAATCAGCCCCAGCATTTT
. TRBJ2-1 TRBV10-2 . CASSDTGRLDEQFF TGCGCCAGCAGCGATACAGGGAGACTTGATGAGCAGTTCTTC
few TRBJ2-3 TRBV5-4 . CASSLGPGSTDTQYF TGTGCCAGCAGCTTGGGACCAGGTAGCACAGATACGCAGTATTTT
many TRBJ2-1 TRBV28 TRBD1 CASSLSAGGLFF TGTGCCAGCAGTTTATCGGCAGGGGGCTTGTTCTTC
. TRBJ1-5 TRBV20-1 . CSATGQRPESSQPQHF TGCAGTGCCACAGGCCAGAGACCGGAAAGCAGTCAGCCCCAGCATTTT
many TRBJ1-2 TRBV11-2 . CARGRRRDTF TGTGCCCGCGGTAGGCGCAGGGACACCTTC
many TRBJ2-1 TRBV27 . CASRMGNEQFF TGTGCCAGCAGAATGGGGAATGAGCAGTTCTTC
many TRBJ2-1 TRBV28 . CASSGPGGAGAYNEQFF TGTGCCAGCAGCGGGCCTGGGGGGGCGGGGGCCTACAATGAGCAGTTCTTC
. TRBJ1-5 TRBV19 TRBD1 CASSRDSYSNQPQHF TGTGCCAGTAGTCGGGACAGCTATAGCAATCAGCCCCAGCATTTT
many TRBJ2-3 TRBV20-1 . CSARTPSTDTQYF TGCAGTGCAAGGACGCCTAGCACAGATACGCAGTATTTT
many TRBJ2-1 TRBV27 TRBD1 CASRGTGQSSYNEQFF TGTGCCAGCAGGGGGACAGGTCAAAGCTCCTACAATGAGCAGTTCTTC
many TRBJ2-7 TRBV10-3 . CAASTAGSYEQYF TGTGCCGCCTCCACCGCGGGCTCCTACGAGCAGTACTTC
many TRBJ1-4 TRBV2 . CASVGVGGPFATNEKLFF TGTGCCAGCGTTGGTGTAGGGGGGCCCTTCGCAACTAATGAAAAACTGTTTTTT
many TRBJ1-1 TRBV14 . CASSRKGMTGNTEAFF TGTGCCAGCAGCCGAAAAGGAATGACGGGGAACACTGAAGCTTTCTTT
few TRBJ1-5 TRBV12-3/TRBV12-4 TRBD1 CASSGTGGVRNQPQHF TGTGCCAGCAGTGGGACAGGGGGCGTGAGGAATCAGCCCCAGCATTTT
many TRBJ2-4 TRBV28 TRBD1 CASTIRGTGEAKNIQYF TGTGCCAGCACAATAAGGGGGACAGGCGAAGCCAAAAACATTCAGTACTTC
many TRBJ2-7 TRBV20-1 . CSARDPLGRRNEQYF TGCAGTGCTAGAGATCCCCTCGGCAGGCGGAACGAGCAGTACTTC
many TRBJ2-1 TRBV27 . CASSIDSYNEQFF TGTGCCAGCAGTATTGACAGTTACAATGAGCAGTTCTTC
few TRBJ1-2 TRBV19 . CASVARVGVGYTF TGTGCCAGTGTTGCCAGGGTCGGCGTGGGCTACACCTTC
many TRBJ2-1 TRBV7-2 . CASSLRESSYNEQFF TGTGCCAGCAGCCTTAGAGAGAGCTCCTACAATGAGCAGTTCTTC
many TRBJ1-2 TRBV4-1 . CASSQDSKKRDYGYTF TGCGCCAGCAGCCAAGACTCAAAGAAGCGAGACTATGGCTACACCTTC
. TRBJ2-1 TRBV7-9 . CASSLFGSQRLSYNEQFF TGTGCCAGCAGCTTATTCGGTTCCCAGAGACTCTCCTACAATGAGCAGTTCTTC
many TRBJ1-2 TRBV30 . CAWGRDFENGYTF TGTGCCTGGGGACGGGACTTTGAGAATGGCTACACCTTC
. TRBJ2-1 TRBV27 TRBD1 CASSRRTGDLGQFF TGTGCCAGCAGCCGACGGACAGGGGACCTAGGGCAGTTCTTC
. TRBJ2-2 TRBV15 . CATSRDDAAGELFF TGTGCCACCAGCAGAGATGACGCCGCCGGGGAGCTGTTTTTT
few TRBJ2-5 TRBV7-7 TRBD2 CASSPGGPQETQYF TGTGCTAGCAGCCCGGGGGGTCCCCAAGAGACCCAGTACTTC
many TRBJ1-1 TRBV5-1 . CASSLRTDRTEAFF TGCGCCAGCAGCTTGAGGACAGACCGTACTGAAGCTTTCTTT
. TRBJ1-2 TRBV28 . CATPDLANYGYTF TGTGCCACCCCGGACCTGGCTAACTATGGCTACACCTTC
. TRBJ2-6 TRBV30 TRBD1 CARGTGPLSGANVLTF TGTGCTAGGGGGACAGGACCTCTCTCTGGGGCCAACGTCCTGACTTTC
many TRBJ2-7 TRBV16 . CASSQVSYEQYF TGTGCCAGCAGCCAGGTTTCCTACGAGCAGTACTTC
many TRBJ2-1 TRBV7-2 . CASSLAMGEQFF TGTGCCAGCAGCTTAGCAATGGGTGAGCAGTTCTTC
. TRBJ1-6 TRBV6-9 . CASSYDWNSPLHF TGTGCCAGCAGTTATGACTGGAATTCACCCCTCCACTTT
many TRBJ2-7 TRBV2 TRBD2 CASSDVPGLAMSYEQYF TGTGCCAGCAGTGATGTACCGGGACTAGCGATGTCCTACGAGCAGTACTTC
many TRBJ2-5 TRBV28 . CASSSHSIQETQYF TGTGCCAGCAGTTCCCATTCGATTCAAGAGACCCAGTACTTC
. TRBJ2-1 TRBV29-1 TRBD2 CSVEKSGAPQNEQFF TGCAGCGTCGAGAAGAGCGGGGCTCCGCAAAATGAGCAGTTCTTC